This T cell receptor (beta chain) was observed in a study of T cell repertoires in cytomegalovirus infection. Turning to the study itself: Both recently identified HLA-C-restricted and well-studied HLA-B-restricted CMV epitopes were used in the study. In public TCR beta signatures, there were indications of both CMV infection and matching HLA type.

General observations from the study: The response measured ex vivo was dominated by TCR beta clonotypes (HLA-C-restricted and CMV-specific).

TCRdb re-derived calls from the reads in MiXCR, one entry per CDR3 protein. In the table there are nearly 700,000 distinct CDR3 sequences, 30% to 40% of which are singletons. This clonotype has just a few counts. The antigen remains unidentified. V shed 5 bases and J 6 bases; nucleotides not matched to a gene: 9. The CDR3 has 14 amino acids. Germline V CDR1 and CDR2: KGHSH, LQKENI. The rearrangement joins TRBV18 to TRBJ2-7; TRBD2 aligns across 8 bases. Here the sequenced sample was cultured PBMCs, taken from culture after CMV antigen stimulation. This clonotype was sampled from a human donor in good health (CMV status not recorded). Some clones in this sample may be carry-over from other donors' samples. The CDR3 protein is CASSSLAGQGEQYF. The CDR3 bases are TGTGCCAGCTCATCTTTAGCGGGGCAGGGCGAGCAGTACTTC.